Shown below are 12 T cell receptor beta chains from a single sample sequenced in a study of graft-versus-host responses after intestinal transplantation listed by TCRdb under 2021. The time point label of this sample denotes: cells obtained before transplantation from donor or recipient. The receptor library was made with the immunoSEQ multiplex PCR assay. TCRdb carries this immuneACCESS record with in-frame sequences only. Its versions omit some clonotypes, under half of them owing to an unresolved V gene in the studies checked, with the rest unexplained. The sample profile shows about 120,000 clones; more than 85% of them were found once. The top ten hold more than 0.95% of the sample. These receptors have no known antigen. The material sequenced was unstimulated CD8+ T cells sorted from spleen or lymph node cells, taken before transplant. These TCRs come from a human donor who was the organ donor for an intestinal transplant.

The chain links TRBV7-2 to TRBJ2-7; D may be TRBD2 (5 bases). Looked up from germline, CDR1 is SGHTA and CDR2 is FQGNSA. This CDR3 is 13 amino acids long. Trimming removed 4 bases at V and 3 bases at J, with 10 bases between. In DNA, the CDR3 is TGTGCCAGCAGCTCCAGTAGCGACTACGAGCAGTACTTC. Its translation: CASSSSSDYEQYF.

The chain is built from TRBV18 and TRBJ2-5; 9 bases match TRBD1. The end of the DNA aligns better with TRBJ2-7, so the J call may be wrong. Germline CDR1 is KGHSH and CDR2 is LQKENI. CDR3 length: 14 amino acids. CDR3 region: CASSPGQGSYEQYF. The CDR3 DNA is TGTGCCAGCTCACCCGGACAGGGGTCCTACGAGCAGTACTTC.

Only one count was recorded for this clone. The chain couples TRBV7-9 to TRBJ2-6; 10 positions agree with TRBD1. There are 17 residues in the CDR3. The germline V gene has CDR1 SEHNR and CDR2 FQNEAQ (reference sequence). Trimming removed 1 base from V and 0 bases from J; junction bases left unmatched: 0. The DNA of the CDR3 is TGTGCCAGCAGCTTAGGGACAGGGGGCTCTGGGGCCAACGTCCTGACTTTC. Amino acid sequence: CASSLGTGGSGANVLTF.

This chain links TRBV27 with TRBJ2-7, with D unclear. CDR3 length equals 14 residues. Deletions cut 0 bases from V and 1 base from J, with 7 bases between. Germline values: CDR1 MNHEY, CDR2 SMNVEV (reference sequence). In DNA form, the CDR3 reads TGTGCCAGCAGTTTATCGGCCATATCCTACGAGCAGTACTTC. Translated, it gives CASSLSAISYEQYF.

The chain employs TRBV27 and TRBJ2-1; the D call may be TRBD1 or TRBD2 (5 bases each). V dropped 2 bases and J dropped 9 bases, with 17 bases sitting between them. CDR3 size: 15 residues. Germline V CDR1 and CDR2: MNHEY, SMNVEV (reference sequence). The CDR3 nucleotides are TGTGCCAGCAGTTTAGAGGGTGGGGGTGGGCCTGAGCAGTTCTTC. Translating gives CASSLEGGGGPEQFF.

CDR3 loop: CASRTGGEQYF. The DNA of the CDR3 is TGTGCCAGCAGGACAGGGGGCGAGCAGTACTTC. The chain combines TRBV28 with TRBJ2-7, with TRBD1 matching over 9 bases. Germline V lookup: CDR1 MDHEN, CDR2 SYDVKM. V lost 6 bases, J lost 6 bases, and 0 bases stayed unmatched. The CDR3 is made up of 11 amino acids.

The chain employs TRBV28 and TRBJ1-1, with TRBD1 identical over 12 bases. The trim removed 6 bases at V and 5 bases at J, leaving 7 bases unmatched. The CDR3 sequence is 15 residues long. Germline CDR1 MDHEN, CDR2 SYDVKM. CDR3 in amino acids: CASRSGTGGLTEAFF. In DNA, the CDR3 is TGTGCCAGCAGGAGCGGGACAGGGGGCTTGACTGAAGCTTTCTTT.

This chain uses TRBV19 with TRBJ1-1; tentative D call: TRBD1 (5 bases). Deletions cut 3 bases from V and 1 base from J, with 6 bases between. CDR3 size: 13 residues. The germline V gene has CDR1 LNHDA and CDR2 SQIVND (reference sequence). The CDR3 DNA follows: TGTGCCAGTAGTATCACAGGGAACACTGAAGCTTTCTTT. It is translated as CASSITGNTEAFF.

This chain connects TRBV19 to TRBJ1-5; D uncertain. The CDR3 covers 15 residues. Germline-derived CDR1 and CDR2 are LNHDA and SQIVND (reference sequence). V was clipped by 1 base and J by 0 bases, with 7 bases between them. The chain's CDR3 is CASSIGQFSNQPQHF. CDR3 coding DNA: TGTGCCAGTAGTATAGGCCAGTTTAGCAATCAGCCCCAGCATTTT. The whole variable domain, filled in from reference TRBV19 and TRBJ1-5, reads DGGITQSPKYLFRKEGQNVTLSCEQNLNHDAMYWYRQDPGQGLRLIYYSQIVNDFQKGDIAEGYSVSREKKESFPLTVTSAQKNPTAFYLCASSIGQFSNQPQHFGDGTRLSIL.

CDR3 in DNA: TGCAGCGTTCTCTCTCCGACGACAGAAGAGACCCAGTACTTC. Encoded protein: CSVLSPTTEETQYF. The chain couples TRBV29-1 to TRBJ2-5, with D maybe TRBD1 (5 bases). Per germline, CDR1 SQVTM and CDR2 ANQGSEA. V was pared by 5 bases and J by 3 bases, with 16 bases between. The CDR3 spans 14 residues.

The DNA for the CDR3 is TGTGCCAGCAGCGTAGACCCCGCCTACGAGCAGTACTTC. Amino acid sequence: CASSVDPAYEQYF. The rearrangement joins TRBV9 to TRBJ2-7; D call uncertain. Germline CDR1 reads SGDLS; CDR2 reads YYNGEE. The V gene lost 0 bases and the J gene lost 2 bases, with 6 bases spanning the gap. This CDR3 region has 13 residues.

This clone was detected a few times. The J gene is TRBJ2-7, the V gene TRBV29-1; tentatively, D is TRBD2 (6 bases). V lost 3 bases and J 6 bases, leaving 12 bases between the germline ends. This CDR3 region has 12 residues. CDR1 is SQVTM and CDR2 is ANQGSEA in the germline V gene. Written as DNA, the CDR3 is TGCAGCGTTGAGTCTCGGGAGTTCGAGCAGTACTTC. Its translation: CSVESREFEQYF.